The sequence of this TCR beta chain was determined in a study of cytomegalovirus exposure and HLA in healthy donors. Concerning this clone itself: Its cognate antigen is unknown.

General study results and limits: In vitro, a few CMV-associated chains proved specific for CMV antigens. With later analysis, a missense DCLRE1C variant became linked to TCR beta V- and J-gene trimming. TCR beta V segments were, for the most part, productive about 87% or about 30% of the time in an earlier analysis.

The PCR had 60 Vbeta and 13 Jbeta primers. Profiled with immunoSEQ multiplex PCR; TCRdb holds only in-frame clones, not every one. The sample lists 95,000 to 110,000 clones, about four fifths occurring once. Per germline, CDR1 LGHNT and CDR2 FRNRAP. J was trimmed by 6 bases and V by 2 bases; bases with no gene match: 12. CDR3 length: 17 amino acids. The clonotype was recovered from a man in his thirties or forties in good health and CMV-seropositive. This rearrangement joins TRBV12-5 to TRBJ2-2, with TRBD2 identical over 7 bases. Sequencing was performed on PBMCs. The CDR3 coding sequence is TGTGCTAGTGGTTTGTCTCCCTGGGGGGGAGAGTCCGGGGAGCTGTTTTTT. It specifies CASGLSPWGGESGELFF.